These 2 T cell receptor beta chains originate from one sample sequenced in a study of T cell repertoires in cytomegalovirus infection. TCRdb re-called the reads with MiXCR, one entry per CDR3 protein. The profile covers around 770,000 distinct CDR3 sequences, with about 27% appearing a single time and around 13% taken by the ten largest. For these TCRs, the target antigens are not known. The specimen comprised cultured CD8+ T cells from PBMCs, sampled from culture after CMV antigen stimulation. These receptors originate from a human donor in good health (CMV status not recorded). Some clones in this sample may be carry-over from other donors' samples.

Only a few counts were recorded for this clonotype. The rearrangement links TRBV19 to TRBJ2-1, with a possible D match to TRBD1 (5 bases). Trimming shortened V by 5 bases and J by 14 bases, and 10 bases separated the two germline ends. This CDR3 is 10 amino acids long. CDR1 and CDR2 (germline): LNHDA, SQIVND (reference sequence). The DNA of the CDR3 is TGTGCCAGTAGTTCAGGGATCAAGTTCTTC. This codes for CASSSGIKFF.

V usage is TRBV15 and J usage is TRBJ2-5; weak D call: TRBD1 (6 bases). CDR1 and CDR2 from the germline V gene are LNHNV and YYDKDF (reference sequence). V shed 0 bases and J shed 2 bases, with 7 bases lying between them. The CDR3 extends over 14 amino acids. The CDR3 spells CATSRDRGQETQYF. The CDR3 DNA is TGTGCCACCAGCAGAGACAGGGGACAAGAGACCCAGTACTTC.